This T cell receptor beta chain was recovered during a study of shared clonotypes between healthy human individuals. The study's findings and limits: Roughly 5% of naive CD4 clonotypes were shared across a few donors.

Worth noting for this clone: The antigen remains unidentified.

Using immunoSEQ multiplex PCR, the repertoire was profiled, and TCRdb retains in-frame clones only, with some absent. The sample lists 2 million to 2.5 million clones, over 85% seen once, with under 0.45% in the top ten. This clonotype was sampled from a man younger than 35 in good health. Some clones in this sample may be carry-over from other donors' samples. Material for sequencing was naive CD4+ T cells from PBMCs. Subset of the sample: CD45RA+ positively selected.

CDR3 DNA: TGTGCCAGCTCACCTTACAGGGCAGGAGGCACCGGGGAGCTGTTTTTT. Protein: CASSPYRAGGTGELFF. V is TRBV18 and J is TRBJ2-2; perhaps TRBD1 as D (6 bases). CDR1 is KGHSH, CDR2 LQKENI, per germline. The CDR3 is 16 residues long. The V end was cut by 3 bases, the J end by 4 bases, with 15 bases between. Based on the CDR3 plus reference TRBV18 and TRBJ2-2, the full variable domain is NAGVMQNPRHLVRRRGQEARLRCSPMKGHSHVYWYRQLPEEGLKFMVYLQKENIIDESGMPKERFSAEFPKEGPSILRIQQVVRGDSAAYFCASSPYRAGGTGELFFGEGSRLTVL.